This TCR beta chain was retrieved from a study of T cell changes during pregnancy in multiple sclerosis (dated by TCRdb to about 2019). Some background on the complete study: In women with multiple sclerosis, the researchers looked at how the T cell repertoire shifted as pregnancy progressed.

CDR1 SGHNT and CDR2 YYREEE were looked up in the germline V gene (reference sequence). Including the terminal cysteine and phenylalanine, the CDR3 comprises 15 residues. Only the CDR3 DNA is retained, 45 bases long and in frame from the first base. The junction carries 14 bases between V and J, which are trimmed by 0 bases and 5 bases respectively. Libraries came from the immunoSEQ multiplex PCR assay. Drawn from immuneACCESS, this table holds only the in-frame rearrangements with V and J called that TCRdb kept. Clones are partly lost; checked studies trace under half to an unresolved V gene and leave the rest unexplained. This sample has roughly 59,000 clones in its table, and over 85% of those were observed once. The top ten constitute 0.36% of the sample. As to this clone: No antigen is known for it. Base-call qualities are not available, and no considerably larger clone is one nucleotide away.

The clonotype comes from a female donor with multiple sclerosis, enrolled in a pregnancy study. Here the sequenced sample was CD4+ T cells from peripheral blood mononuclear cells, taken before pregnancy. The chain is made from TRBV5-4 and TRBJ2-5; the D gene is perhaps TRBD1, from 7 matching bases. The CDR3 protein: CASSLGEDRSETQYF. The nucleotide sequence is TGTGCCAGCAGCTTGGGGGAGGACAGGTCGGAGACCCAGTACTTC.